The clone carrying this T cell receptor beta chain was counted ten times or more. The source of the sample is a study of response to subunit inactivated influenza vaccine. CDR1 and CDR2 (germline): LGHNA, YSLEER. V lost 0 bases and J 3 bases, leaving 11 bases between the germline ends. CDR3 length: 15 amino acids. TCRdb re-called the RT-PCR reads through MiXCR, storing one row per CDR3 protein. The data contain some 150,000 distinct CDR3 sequences, less than 15% of them singletons. These same data were also listed under a study on T cells expressing NK-cell markers. Per that study: Researchers built TCR beta cDNA using 5'RACE template switching with UMIs. Sorted CD3+CD56-NKG2C+, CD3+CD56+NKG2C- and CD3+CD56+NKG2C+ T cells were the source of the TCR beta repertoires. Of CD8+ T cells, about 1.0-7.5% belonged to dominant NKG2C+ clonotypes in roughly 6 donors. Among four donors, these clonotypes also ranked first in the CD3+CD56-NKG2C+ fraction.

The genes are TRBV4-3 and TRBJ1-2; D is undetermined. The clonotype was recovered from a man aged 45-65 years who received an inactivated influenza vaccine. This specimen was CD8+ T cells sorted from PBMCs, taken 12 days after vaccination. CDR3 amino acids: CASSQDRGRHYGYTF. CDR3 DNA sequence: TGCGCCAGCAGCCAAGATCGAGGCAGGCACTATGGCTACACCTTC.